This entry lists 8 T cell receptor beta chains sequenced from one sample in a study of shared clonotypes between healthy human individuals. Generated by immunoSEQ multiplex PCR, the TCRdb table keeps only in-frame clones and is missing some. The sample contains around 2.3 million clones, approximately 94% of which appear only once. Sequenced: naive CD4+ T cells sorted from blood. Described subset: CD45RA+ positively selected. The receptors were sampled from a man younger than 35 in good health.

The chain uses TRBV27 and TRBJ2-7, with 9 positions matching TRBD2. The CDR3 runs to 17 residues. The trim removed 2 bases at V and 4 bases at J, leaving 12 bases unmatched. The germline V gene encodes CDR1 MNHEY and CDR2 SMNVEV (reference sequence). CDR3 nucleotides: TGTGCCAGCAGTTTAGTCCTTGGAGCGGGAGGTTTGTACGAGCAGTACTTC. It translates to CASSLVLGAGGLYEQYF.

J is TRBJ1-3 and V is TRBV6-5, with TRBD1 matching over 8 bases. V lost 8 bases, J lost 3 bases, and 9 bases stayed unmatched. CDR1 is MNHEY and CDR2 is SVGAGI in the germline V gene. The CDR3 has 15 residues. CDR3 sequence: CASGSGGAGGNTIYF. DNA of the CDR3: TGTGCCAGCGGCTCAGGGGGCGCAGGTGGAAACACCATATATTTT.

The chain carries TRBV7-6 and TRBJ2-1; D is perhaps TRBD2 (6 bases). Trimming shortened V by 3 bases and J by 9 bases, and 27 bases separated the two germline ends. Looked up from germline, CDR1 is SGHVS and CDR2 is FNYEAQ. The CDR3 runs 18 residues. The CDR3 here is CASSFNPPTGLATGEQFF. CDR3 nucleotides: TGTGCCAGCAGCTTCAACCCCCCCACGGGACTCGCCACCGGTGAGCAGTTCTTC.

This chain links TRBV2 with TRBJ1-6, with a possible D match to TRBD1 (6 bases). Looked up from germline, CDR1 is SNHLY and CDR2 is FYNNEI. The CDR3 is 15 amino acids. Trimming took 5 bases from V and 3 from J, leaving 11 bases between them. CDR3 nucleotides: TGTGCCAGCAGTCTGGACAGCCACTATAATTCACCCCTCCACTTT. Protein sequence: CASSLDSHYNSPLHF.

The CDR3 reads CASLPPGTELYEQYF. For the CDR3, the DNA is TGTGCCAGCTTACCCCCCGGGACAGAACTTTACGAGCAGTACTTC. The chain joins TRBV6-1 to TRBJ2-7; TRBD1 matches at 7 bases. V lost 8 bases to trimming and J lost 4 bases; unmatched junction nucleotides: 14. Germline values: CDR1 MNHNS, CDR2 SASEGT. The CDR3 has 15 residues.

The gene calls are TRBV25-1 and TRBJ1-1; TRBD1 is a possible D gene (5 bases). The germline V and J ends were trimmed by 4 bases and 4 bases, with 19 bases remaining between them. The CDR3 sequence is 16 residues long. Looked up from germline, CDR1 is MGHDK and CDR2 is SYGVNS. CDR3 DNA: TGTGCCAGCAGTGGTCACGGGGAAGGGGTCGCCACTGAAGCTTTCTTT. Its protein product is CASSGHGEGVATEAFF.

The rearrangement joins TRBV30 to TRBJ2-5, with D unclear. Germline CDR1 is GTSNPN and CDR2 is SVGIG (reference sequence). Trimming shortened V by 8 bases and J by 2 bases, and 9 bases separated the two germline ends. The CDR3 consists of 11 residues. The CDR3 reads CAQGPQETQYF. The CDR3 DNA reads TGTGCCCAAGGACCGCAAGAGACCCAGTACTTC.

This chain uses TRBV2 with TRBJ1-4; D unresolved. In germline, CDR1 is SNHLY, CDR2 FYNNEI. The ends were cut back, 6 bases at V and 0 bases at J, with 11 bases in the middle. This CDR3 region has 15 residues. CDR3 amino acids: CASRITSATNEKLFF. The CDR3 DNA is TGTGCCAGCAGAATTACCAGTGCAACTAATGAAAAACTGTTTTTT. The variable domain in full, completed from reference TRBV2 and TRBJ1-4, reads EPEVTQTPSHQVTQMGQEVILRCVPISNHLYFYWYRQILGQKVEFLVSFYNNEISEKSEIFDDQFSVERPDGSNFTLKIRSTKLEDSAMYFCASRITSATNEKLFFGSGTQLSVL.